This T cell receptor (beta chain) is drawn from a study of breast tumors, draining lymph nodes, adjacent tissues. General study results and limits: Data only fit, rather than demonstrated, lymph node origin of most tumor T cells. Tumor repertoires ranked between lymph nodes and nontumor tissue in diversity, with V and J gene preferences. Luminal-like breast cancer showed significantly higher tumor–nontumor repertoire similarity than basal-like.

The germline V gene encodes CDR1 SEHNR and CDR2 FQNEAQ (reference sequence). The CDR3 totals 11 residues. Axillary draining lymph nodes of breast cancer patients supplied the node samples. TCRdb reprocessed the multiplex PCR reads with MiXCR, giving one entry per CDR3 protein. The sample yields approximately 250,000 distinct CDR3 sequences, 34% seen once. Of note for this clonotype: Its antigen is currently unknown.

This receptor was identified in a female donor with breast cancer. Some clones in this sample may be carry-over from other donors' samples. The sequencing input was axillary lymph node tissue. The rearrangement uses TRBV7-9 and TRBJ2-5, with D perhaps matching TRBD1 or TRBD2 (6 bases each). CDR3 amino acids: CAVKEGGTQYF. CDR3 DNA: TGTGCAGTAAAGGAGGGGGGGACCCAGTACTTC.